These 17 T cell receptor beta chains came from one sample sequenced in a study of CD8+ T cells in alopecia areata. As the sequencing template, cDNA was produced by extracting RNA and reverse transcribing it. Using immunoSEQ multiplex PCR, the repertoire was profiled, and TCRdb retains in-frame clones only, with some absent. This sample has 200,000 to 250,000 clones; 57% occur once, and the top ten carry approximately 0.5%. This specimen consisted of CD4+ T cells sorted from blood, obtained at week 0. These receptors originate from a human donor with alopecia areata.

The chain recombines TRBV4-1 with TRBJ1-1; no reliable D call. The CDR3 runs to 14 residues. The V gene's germline CDR1 is MGHRA and CDR2 YSYEKL. V was shortened by 0 bases and J by 9 bases, with 14 bases between the two germline ends. CDR3 DNA sequence: TGCGCCAGCAGCCAAGACGTTGGGAGGGCGCAAGCTTTCTTT. Translation: CASSQDVGRAQAFF.

This clone came up a few times. The genes are TRBV7-9 and TRBJ1-5, with TRBD1 as a possible D gene (6 bases). V lost 7 bases to trimming and J lost 4 bases, with 11 bases between them. This CDR3 has 13 residues. CDR1 and CDR2 (germline): SEHNR, FQNEAQ (reference sequence). This CDR3 reads CASTGDQNQPQHF. The CDR3 DNA follows: TGTGCCAGCACAGGGGATCAGAATCAGCCCCAGCATTTT.

This sequence joins TRBV5-1 and TRBJ2-7, with unresolved D. Germline V CDR1 and CDR2: SGHRS, YFSETQ. The CDR3 is 14 residues long. V lost 0 bases to trimming and J lost 3 bases, with 10 bases between them. The CDR3 DNA is TGCGCCAGCAGCTTGGGGCCTCCGGGCTACGAGCAGTACTTC. Translated, it gives CASSLGPPGYEQYF.

The rearrangement joins TRBV4-1 to TRBJ2-7, with a possible D match to TRBD1 (6 bases). The CDR3 has 16 amino acids. The V end was cut by 0 bases, the J end by 3 bases, with 15 bases between. Germline V gene sequence: CDR1 MGHRA, CDR2 YSYEKL. Here the CDR3 reads CASSQEKRGINYEQYF. CDR3 DNA: TGCGCCAGCAGCCAAGAGAAGAGGGGGATAAACTACGAGCAGTACTTC.

This clone was seen only a few times. The gene calls are TRBV30 and TRBJ1-2; the D gene is possibly TRBD1 (6 bases). The CDR3 runs 14 residues. Trimming took 6 bases from V and 6 from J, leaving 20 bases between them. Germline V CDR1 and CDR2: GTSNPN, SVGIG (reference sequence). For the CDR3, the DNA is TGTGCCTGCACTCGTGAATGGGGGGCTGATGGCTACACCTTC. This gives the protein CACTREWGADGYTF.

This clone was counted only a few times. The chain is built from TRBV7-2 and TRBJ2-3, with D unresolved. V shed 3 bases and J shed 5 bases, with 9 bases lying between them. The CDR3 has 13 amino acids. Germline CDR1 and CDR2: SGHTA and FQGNSA. This CDR3 is CASSFKRVDTQYF. In DNA, the CDR3 is TGTGCCAGCAGCTTTAAAAGGGTAGATACGCAGTATTTT.

In its sample, this clone was seen a few times. The chain links TRBV18 to TRBJ2-2, with D maybe TRBD1 (5 bases). Germline values: CDR1 KGHSH, CDR2 LQKENI. This CDR3 spans 13 amino acids. V was cut by 6 bases and J by 1 base, with 6 bases left in between. In DNA, the CDR3 is TGTGCCAGCTCTGGACAGAACACCGGGGAGCTGTTTTTT. Protein: CASSGQNTGELFF.

This rearrangement joins TRBV19 to TRBJ2-2; the match to TRBD1 covers 9 bases. The CDR3 runs to 17 residues. V trimming: 4 bases; J trimming: 7 bases; junction bases outside the gene matches: 13. From germline, CDR1 is LNHDA and CDR2 SQIVND (reference sequence). The CDR3: CASSTLASTGGHGELFF. CDR3 in DNA: TGTGCCAGTAGTACCCTGGCCTCGACAGGGGGTCACGGGGAGCTGTTTTTT.

The chain employs TRBV7-9 and TRBJ2-7; 7 nucleotides agree with TRBD1. The CDR3 has 14 amino acids. Losses at the gene ends were 4 bases for V and 3 bases for J; bases not matched to a gene: 6. CDR1 and CDR2 (germline): SEHNR, FQNEAQ (reference sequence). The CDR3 sequence is CASSSTGANYEQYF. The CDR3 nucleotides read TGTGCCAGCAGCTCCACAGGGGCCAACTACGAGCAGTACTTC.

The chain links TRBV30 to TRBJ1-1; 9 bases map to TRBD1. Germline V lookup: CDR1 GTSNPN, CDR2 SVGIG (reference sequence). The CDR3 runs 17 residues. The junction had 9 bases not matched to a gene; V was cut back by 0 bases and J by 1 base. As DNA, the CDR3 is TGTGCCTGGAGTGTAAAGGGACAGGGACAAAGGAACACTGAAGCTTTCTTT. This sequence encodes CAWSVKGQGQRNTEAFF.

The chain employs TRBV9 and TRBJ2-2; D not resolved. Germline values: CDR1 SGDLS, CDR2 YYNGEE. The CDR3 length is 13 residues. Deletions cut 0 bases from V and 6 bases from J, with 6 bases between. CDR3 loop: CASSVVPAGELFF. The CDR3 DNA follows: TGTGCCAGCAGCGTAGTGCCCGCCGGGGAGCTGTTTTTT.

This clone has more than one count but fewer than ten. This chain links TRBV6-1 with TRBJ2-2; no definite D call. From germline, CDR1 is MNHNS and CDR2 SASEGT. There are 14 residues in the CDR3. With 1 base removed from V and 5 bases from J, the gap between germline ends came to 8 bases. Here the CDR3 DNA reads TGTGCCAGCAGTGAAGGGGCCCAAACCGGGGAGCTGTTTTTT. As protein: CASSEGAQTGELFF.

V usage is TRBV6-1 and J usage is TRBJ1-1, with a weak D call TRBD1 (6 bases). Germline CDR1 and CDR2: MNHNS and SASEGT. This CDR3 contains 15 residues. The V end was cut by 6 bases, the J end by 3 bases, with 17 bases between. The CDR3: CASSLLGSGDTEAFF. CDR3 in DNA: TGTGCCAGCAGCCTACTGGGGTCAGGGGACACTGAAGCTTTCTTT.

This sequence joins TRBV25-1 and TRBJ1-6; D gene ambiguous. The CDR3 sequence is 12 residues long. Germline CDR1 reads MGHDK; CDR2 reads SYGVNS. V was pared by 5 bases and J by 6 bases, with 5 bases between. The CDR3, as DNA: TGTGCCAGCAGTTTTAGTAATTCACCCCTCCACTTT. Amino acid sequence: CASSFSNSPLHF.

The chain uses TRBV7-2 and TRBJ2-7; a possible D gene is TRBD1 (5 bases). Trimming cost V 2 bases and J 3 bases, with 11 bases left between them. Germline lookup yields CDR1 SGHTA and CDR2 FQGNSA. The CDR3 runs 14 residues. CDR3 protein: CASSLMKGNYEQYF. The CDR3, as DNA: TGTGCCAGCAGCTTAATGAAGGGGAACTACGAGCAGTACTTC.

V gene TRBV18 combines with J gene TRBJ1-4; D might be TRBD1 (5 bases). Germline V lookup: CDR1 KGHSH, CDR2 LQKENI. Trimming took off 0 bases at V and 7 bases at J, with 9 bases between the two ends. The CDR3 runs to 14 residues. The CDR3 sequence: CASSPPGTSEKLFF. The CDR3 nucleotides are TGTGCCAGCTCACCACCAGGGACTTCTGAAAAACTGTTTTTT. The entire variable domain, with the rest obtained from reference TRBV18 and TRBJ1-4, is as follows: NAGVMQNPRHLVRRRGQEARLRCSPMKGHSHVYWYRQLPEEGLKFMVYLQKENIIDESGMPKERFSAEFPKEGPSILRIQQVVRGDSAAYFCASSPPGTSEKLFFGSGTQLSVL.

The chain is built from TRBV5-1 and TRBJ2-1, with 7 bases lining up with TRBD2. The trim removed 3 bases at V and 5 bases at J, leaving 5 bases unmatched. This CDR3 comprises 14 residues. Germline V lookup: CDR1 SGHRS, CDR2 YFSETQ. The CDR3 region is CASSSRAGDNEQFF. As DNA, the CDR3 is TGCGCCAGCAGCTCCAGGGCGGGGGACAATGAGCAGTTCTTC.